The sequence of this T cell receptor (beta chain) was determined in a study of shared clonotypes between healthy human individuals. Study observations and caveats: Four donors showed sharing of approximately 4.7% of naive CD4 clonotypes. Rarefaction exposed incomplete sorted-subset sequencing despite large depth. Researchers sampled only blood; tissue repertoires likely differ.

The J segment lost 4 bases and the V segment lost 5 bases, leaving 9 bases of the junction unmatched. The CDR3 is 16 residues long. From germline, CDR1 is PRHDT and CDR2 FYEKMQ (reference sequence). A remark on this clone: Antigen specificity is unknown.

TCRdb's copy holds only in-frame clones and misses some; the assay was immunoSEQ multiplex PCR. The table has under 2.5 million clones, 85% to 95% seen once. The clonotype originates from a young man in good health. Some clones in this sample may be carry-over from other donors' samples. V is TRBV13 and J is TRBJ2-1; TRBD2 matches 9 bases. What was sequenced was naive CD4+ T cells from PBMCs. This sample's subset: CD45RA+ positively selected. The CDR3 region is CASSTLPSGAYNEQFF. The CDR3 DNA sequence: TGTGCCAGCAGCACGCTACCTAGCGGGGCGTACAATGAGCAGTTCTTC.